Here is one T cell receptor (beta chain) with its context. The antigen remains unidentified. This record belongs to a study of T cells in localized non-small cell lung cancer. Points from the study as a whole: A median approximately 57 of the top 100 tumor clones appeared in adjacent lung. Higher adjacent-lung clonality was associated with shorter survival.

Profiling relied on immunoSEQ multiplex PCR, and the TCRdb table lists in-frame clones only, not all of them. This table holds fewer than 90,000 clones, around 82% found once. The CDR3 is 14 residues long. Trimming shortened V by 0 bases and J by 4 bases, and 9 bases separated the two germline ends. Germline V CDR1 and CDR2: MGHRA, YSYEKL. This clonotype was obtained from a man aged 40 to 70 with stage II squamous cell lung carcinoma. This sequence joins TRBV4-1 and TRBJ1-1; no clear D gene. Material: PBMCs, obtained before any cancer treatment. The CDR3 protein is CASSQDQSGTEAFF. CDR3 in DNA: TGCGCCAGCAGCCAAGATCAGTCCGGCACTGAAGCTTTCTTT.